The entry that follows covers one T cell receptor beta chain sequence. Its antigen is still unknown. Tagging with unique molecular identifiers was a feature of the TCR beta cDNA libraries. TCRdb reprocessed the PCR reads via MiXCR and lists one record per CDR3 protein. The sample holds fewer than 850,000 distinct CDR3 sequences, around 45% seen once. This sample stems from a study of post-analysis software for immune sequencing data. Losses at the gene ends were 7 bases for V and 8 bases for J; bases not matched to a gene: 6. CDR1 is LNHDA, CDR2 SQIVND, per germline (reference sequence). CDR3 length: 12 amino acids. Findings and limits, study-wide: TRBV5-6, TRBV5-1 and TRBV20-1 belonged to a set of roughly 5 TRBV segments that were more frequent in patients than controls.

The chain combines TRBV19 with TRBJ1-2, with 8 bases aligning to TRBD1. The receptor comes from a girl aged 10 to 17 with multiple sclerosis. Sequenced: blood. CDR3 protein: CASTPTGDGYTF. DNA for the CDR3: TGTGCCAGTACTCCGACAGGGGACGGCTACACCTTC.